This T cell receptor beta chain came from a study of cytomegalovirus exposure and HLA in healthy donors. On this clone: Antigen: not known.

Findings and caveats of the study: As was reported, the HLA-A and HLA-B alleles of most subjects were accurately predicted from TCR beta sequences. With further analysis later on, most CMV-associated TCR beta chains appeared HLA-restricted. TCR sequences were mostly rare, though some public TCRs occurred in many donors. Overall, some 160 TCR beta chains were annotated as cytomegalovirus-associated.

It was with 60 Vbeta and 13 Jbeta primers that the PCR ran. Libraries were prepared by immunoSEQ multiplex PCR; TCRdb keeps only in-frame clonotypes and omits some of them. The sample lists 95,000 to 150,000 clones, 73% occurring once. The TCR originated in a woman in her thirties or forties in good health and CMV-seronegative. The sample comprised PBMCs.

CDR3 amino acids: CASSLVSADTQYF. CDR3 nucleotides: TGCGCCAGCAGCTTGGTCTCAGCAGATACGCAGTATTTT. The rearrangement joins TRBV5-1 to TRBJ2-3; unclear D gene. V was trimmed by 0 bases and J by 4 bases, leaving 6 bases between them. The CDR3 spans 13 residues. Germline V CDR1 and CDR2: SGHRS, YFSETQ.